This passage covers 18 T cell receptor beta chains from one sample sequenced in a study of T cell repertoires in cytomegalovirus infection. TCRdb called the reads again in MiXCR, with one record for every CDR3 protein. Here the sample spans about 740,000 distinct CDR3 sequences, 35% being singletons. Sequenced: PBMCs. These receptors were obtained from a human donor in good health (CMV status not recorded). Some clones in this sample may be carry-over from other donors' samples.

This clonotype showed up many times. Possible read error: a much larger clone is one base away. J is TRBJ2-3 and V is TRBV12-3 or TRBV12-4; D unclear. This CDR3 region has 11 residues. Trimming pared 6 bases from V and 4 bases from J, leaving 5 bases between. The CDR3, as DNA: TGTGCCAGCAGCTTACCAGATACGCAGTATTTT. Its translation: CASSLPDTQYF.

The V gene is TRBV10-3, the J gene TRBJ2-2, with unresolved D. The CDR3 covers 15 residues. Deletions cut 0 bases from V and 7 bases from J, with 12 bases between. Germline V lookup: CDR1 ENHRY, CDR2 SYGVKD. In nucleotides, the CDR3 is TGTGCCATCAGTGAGTCGATTTTTCAGGTCGGGGAGCTGTTTTTT. Its protein product is CAISESIFQVGELFF.

This clonotype was detected only once. The rearrangement uses TRBV7-2 and TRBJ2-4; D not resolved. CDR3 length: 20 amino acids. Germline-derived CDR1 and CDR2 are SGHTA and FQGNSA. Trimming left V 5 bases short and J 0 bases short, with 26 bases between. The CDR3 sequence: CASSPRVAVVLLLAKNIQYF. CDR3 nucleotides: TGTGCCAGCAGCCCCCGGGTGGCGGTAGTCCTTTTATTAGCCAAAAACATTCAGTACTTC.

In its sample, this clonotype was seen once. V and J are TRBV5-6 and TRBJ2-7; D is ambiguous. Germline CDR1 and CDR2: SGHDT and YYEEEE. The CDR3 is 13 residues long. The germline V and J ends were trimmed by 4 bases and 2 bases, with 10 bases remaining between them. DNA for the CDR3: TGTGCCAGCAGCCCCATAGGCCCCTACGAGCAGTACTTC. Translating gives CASSPIGPYEQYF.

The V call is TRBV5-4, the J call TRBJ1-1; D uncertain. Germline loops: CDR1 SGHNT, CDR2 YYREEE (reference sequence). The germline V and J ends were trimmed by 0 bases and 1 base, with 13 bases remaining between them. This CDR3 contains 16 residues. CDR3 DNA sequence: TGTGCCAGCAGCTTGGCAGGAGGAGGTACGAACACTGAAGCTTTCTTT. This translates into CASSLAGGGTNTEAFF.

The rearrangement joins TRBV28 to TRBJ1-1; tentative D call: TRBD1 (5 bases). Germline loops: CDR1 MDHEN, CDR2 SYDVKM. The CDR3 has 17 residues. Trimming removed 6 bases at V and 4 bases at J, with 24 bases between. The CDR3 DNA reads as TGTGCCAGCAGGGGGACGGGAATAGGGTTTAGACCCACTGAAGCTTTCTTT. Encoded protein: CASRGTGIGFRPTEAFF.

J is TRBJ1-5 and V is TRBV20-1; D unresolved. CDR1 DFQATT and CDR2 SNEGSKA come from the germline V gene (reference sequence). V was clipped by 3 bases and J by 0 bases, with 12 bases between them. The CDR3 sequence is 15 residues long. CDR3 coding DNA: TGCAGTGCTAGTCCTCCGGGAGTTAGCAATCAGCCCCAGCATTTT. Protein product: CSASPPGVSNQPQHF.

The rearrangement links TRBV28 to TRBJ1-6, with 7 bases identical to TRBD1. V was pared by 5 bases and J by 9 bases, with 10 bases of the junction left unmatched. Germline CDR1 is MDHEN and CDR2 is SYDVKM. This CDR3 is 15 amino acids long. The CDR3 protein is CASSPRQGIGSPLHF. In DNA, the CDR3 is TGTGCCAGCAGTCCCAGACAGGGTATTGGTTCACCCCTCCACTTT.

This chain uses TRBV10-3 with TRBJ2-2; TRBD2 is a possible D gene (6 bases). V was clipped by 6 bases and J by 4 bases, with 9 bases between them. In germline, CDR1 is ENHRY, CDR2 SYGVKD. CDR3 length equals 13 residues. This CDR3 reads CAISQEGTGELFF. For the CDR3, the DNA is TGTGCCATCAGCCAGGAGGGCACCGGGGAGCTGTTTTTT.

This rearrangement joins TRBV2 to TRBJ2-5; TRBD1 agrees at 7 bases. The germline CDR1 and CDR2 sequences are SNHLY and FYNNEI. The CDR3 spans 14 residues. The ends lost 6 bases at V and 9 bases at J; junction bases unmatched: 13. Here the CDR3 DNA reads TGTGCCAGCAGGGGACCGGGACAGAGGGTATCCCAGTACTTC. The encoded protein is CASRGPGQRVSQYF.

This clonotype was counted ten times or more. CDR3 loop: CASSRSRAGNTIYF. The CDR3 DNA follows: TGTGCCAGCAGCCGTTCCCGGGCGGGAAACACCATATATTTT. The chain joins TRBV7-2 to TRBJ1-3, with D hard to call. The germline gives CDR1 SGHTA, CDR2 FQGNSA. Deletions cut 5 bases from V and 4 bases from J, with 12 bases between. This CDR3 region has 14 residues.

This clonotype was seen ten or more times. The rearrangement uses TRBV7-8 and TRBJ1-1; the D is unclear. Trimming left V 5 bases short and J 0 bases short, with 7 bases between. Per germline, CDR1 SGHVS and CDR2 FQNEAQ. The CDR3 totals 13 residues. CDR3 nucleotide sequence: TGTGCCAGCAGCGGGGAGATGAACACTGAAGCTTTCTTT. Translation: CASSGEMNTEAFF.

In this sample, this clonotype turned up once. V usage is TRBV6-4 and J usage is TRBJ2-2, with D hard to call. V was cut by 6 bases and J by 7 bases, with 9 bases left in between. This CDR3 region has 12 residues. The germline V gene encodes CDR1 MRHNA and CDR2 SNTAGT. CDR3 sequence: CASRLEGGELFF. DNA for the CDR3: TGTGCCAGCAGGCTGGAAGGCGGGGAGCTGTTTTTT.

The genes are TRBV7-8 and TRBJ2-2; 7 nucleotides match TRBD1. The germline V gene encodes CDR1 SGHVS and CDR2 FQNEAQ. V gave up 3 bases and J gave up 3 bases; unmatched junction bases: 1. The CDR3 extends over 14 amino acids. The CDR3 DNA is TGTGCCAGCAGCTTTGGACAGGACACCGGGGAGCTGTTTTTT. This sequence encodes CASSFGQDTGELFF. The variable domain in full, completed from reference TRBV7-8 and TRBJ2-2, reads GAGVSQSPRYKVAKRGQDVALRCDPISGHVSLFWYQQALGQGPEFLTYFQNEAQLDKSGLPSDRFFAERPEGSVSTLKIQRTQQEDSAVYLCASSFGQDTGELFFGEGSRLTVL.

In this sample, this clonotype turned up a few times. The chain uses TRBV7-2 and TRBJ2-7; D ambiguous. The germline V gene has CDR1 SGHTA and CDR2 FQGNSA. The length of the CDR3 is 15 residues. V was pared by 5 bases and J by 1 base, with 15 bases between. CDR3 protein: CASSLAEDRSYEQYF. CDR3 nucleotides: TGTGCCAGCAGCCTCGCAGAAGATAGGTCCTACGAGCAGTACTTC.

V and J are TRBV4-1 and TRBJ2-1, with unresolved D. Germline V gene sequence: CDR1 MGHRA, CDR2 YSYEKL. Trimming stripped 4 bases from V and 5 bases from J, with 21 bases between. CDR3 size: 17 residues. The CDR3 reads CASSRVQPASANNEQFF. CDR3 bases: TGCGCCAGCAGCCGCGTCCAACCGGCCAGCGCGAACAATGAGCAGTTCTTC.

This sequence joins TRBV7-3 and TRBJ1-1; possibly TRBD1 for D (5 bases). The ends were cut back, 5 bases at V and 1 base at J, with 14 bases in the middle. CDR1 and CDR2 (germline): SGHTA, FQGTGA. The length of the CDR3 is 15 residues. CDR3 residues: CASSQSGKGNTEAFF. The CDR3, as DNA: TGTGCCAGCAGCCAATCAGGGAAGGGGAACACTGAAGCTTTCTTT.

The chain combines TRBV12-3 or TRBV12-4 with TRBJ1-2, with D possibly being TRBD1 (5 bases). The CDR3 has 15 amino acids. Trimming took off 5 bases at V and 5 bases at J, with 18 bases between the two ends. CDR3 DNA sequence: TGTGCCAGCAGTCCCTCGATGTTTGGGGGATATGGCTACACCTTC. Its translation: CASSPSMFGGYGYTF.